This TCR beta chain was documented in a study of sequential checkpoint blockade in melanoma. Study information: Patients were randomized 1:1 to nivolumab-then-ipilimumab or ipilimumab-then-nivolumab first-line.

Using immunoSEQ multiplex PCR, the repertoire was profiled, and TCRdb retains in-frame clones only, with some absent. The data hold about 21,000 clones, with 80% to 90% observed a single time. V was trimmed by 5 bases and J by 1 base, leaving 12 bases between them. Germline V gene lookup returns CDR1 SEHNR and CDR2 FQNEAQ (reference sequence). The CDR3 is made up of 15 amino acids. Treatment specified: randomized to nivolumab then ipilimumab (arm A) or the reverse (arm B). None of the patients previously received DNA-damaging chemotherapy. Live CD3+CD8+ CD19− CD56− cells were sorted from PBMCs. The sequencing used CD8+ T cells sorted from blood (inferred from file names), collected from a patient given nivolumab and ipilimumab in sequence. The chain uses TRBV7-9 and TRBJ1-3, with TRBD1 as a possible D gene (5 bases). This TCR derives from a human donor with melanoma. CDR3 sequence: CASSLGGRSGNTIYF. The CDR3 DNA follows: TGTGCCAGCAGCCTGGGGGGAAGATCTGGAAACACCATATATTTT.